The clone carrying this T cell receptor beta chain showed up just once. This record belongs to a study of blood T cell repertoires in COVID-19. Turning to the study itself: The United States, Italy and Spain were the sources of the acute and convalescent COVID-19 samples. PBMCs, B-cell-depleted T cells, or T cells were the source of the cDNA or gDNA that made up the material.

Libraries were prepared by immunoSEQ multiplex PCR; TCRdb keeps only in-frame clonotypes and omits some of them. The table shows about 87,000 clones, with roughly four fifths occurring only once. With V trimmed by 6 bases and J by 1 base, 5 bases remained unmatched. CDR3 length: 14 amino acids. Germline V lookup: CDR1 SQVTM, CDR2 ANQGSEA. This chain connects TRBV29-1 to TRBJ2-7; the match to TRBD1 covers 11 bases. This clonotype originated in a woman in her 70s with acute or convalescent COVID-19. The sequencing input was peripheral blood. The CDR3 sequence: CSVGTGGGSYEQYF. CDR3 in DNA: TGCAGCGTCGGGACAGGGGGAGGGTCCTACGAGCAGTACTTC.